The subject of this entry is one T cell receptor (beta chain). In its sample, this clonotype was seen many times. What antigen it recognizes has not been identified. Per-base quality was not reported, and no clone a single base away is much larger than it. This entry is derived from a study of blood T cells in healthy people across ages (dated by TCRdb to between 2014 and 2016). As for the study more broadly: In model experiments, roughly one uniquely barcoded TCR beta cDNA molecule per two T cells was captured by template switching. To avoid experimental bias, donors of different ages were spread randomly across the sequencing lanes. The study measured age-related changes in TCR beta repertoire diversity using deep sequencing normalized with unique cDNA molecular identifiers. Donors were grouped into four age groups: young (average roughly 17 years), middle-aged (under 40), aged (around 60) and long-lived (just over 80). For two donors (one aged 18 to 30 and one aged 80 or older), the study analyzed two additional independent replicas of 1 million unique cDNA reads from the same blood draw.

Receptors were amplified or captured by 5' RACE. The second PCR ran for roughly 7 to 12 cycles and used a J-beta primer mix along with a sample-barcoded 5' primer. Each TCR beta cDNA molecule received a unique molecular identifier from a template-switch 5' adaptor carrying 12 random nucleotides. At least 2.5 million CDR3-containing paired-end reads were obtained from each sample. First-strand cDNA was synthesized from all RNA with the Mint cDNA synthesis kit, primed by a TRBC-specific oligonucleotide. After uracil-DNA glycosylase treatment, a first 18-cycle PCR used universal primers M1SS and BC2_uni_R on all cDNA. The paper's data handling went like this. Normalization of each sample was performed by random selection of 1 million high-quality reads, each carrying a distinct molecular identifier. Instead of being binned into consensus sequences, reads that shared molecular identifiers were thrown out. MiTCR, run with a Q25 quality threshold and the strictest error-elimination algorithm, handled CDR3 identification, clonotype clustering and error correction. A nonparametric unseen species model with Euler transformation was used to estimate a lower bound on total TCR beta diversity. TCRdb took the public reads, trimmed them with fastp at Q25, ran MiXCR for clone calling and kept in-frame beta chains. Rows are combined by CDR3 protein, so each entry shows the most common genes and DNA. TCRdb's processing, not the study's, gives the V and J calls here. In this sample the table shows 1.8 million or so distinct CDR3 sequences, around 40% of which occur a single time. The ten largest make up 23% of the sample.

The study at large found these results: There was a strong correlation between observed TCR beta diversity and the percentage of naive T cells measured by flow cytometry. Estimates of total diversity based on one million sequenced T cells were considered lower bounds and underestimates. Donor CMV infection status was unknown, potentially confounding age-related changes in expanded clonotypes. As age increased, observed TCR beta diversity per million T cells dropped in a roughly linear way, and a significant reduction was already evident by age approximately 40. Since profiling was done on bulk unsorted PBMCs, naive and antigen-experienced compartments could not be conclusively compared. Compared with the aged group, the long-lived group had more naive CD4+ T cells, fewer expanded clones and increased TCR diversity, suggesting age selection.

The roughly 39 donors, aged about 6 to 95 years, were systemically healthy Caucasian individuals from Russia. Each donor gave about 9.2 milliliters of peripheral blood, drawn into EDTA-treated Vacutainer tubes. Ficoll-Paque density-gradient centrifugation was used to isolate PBMCs, with at least 7 million per sample. Trizol reagent was used to extract total RNA from the PBMCs, yielding at least 5 micrograms per sample. For every donor, an aliquot of PBMCs went through flow cytometry to measure the percentages of naive CD45RAhigh/CD27high T cells. According to the germline V gene (reference sequence), CDR1 reads DFQATT and CDR2 reads SNEGSKA. The CDR3 holds 12 amino acids from the cysteine to the phenylalanine. The retained sequence is limited to the CDR3, 36 bases, with the frame set at the first base. The junction carries 8 bases between V and J, which are trimmed by 2 bases and 4 bases respectively.

The clonotype originates from a human donor in good health. In this chain, TRBV20-1 is recombined with TRBJ2-5; the D gene is not confidently resolved. The sample comprised blood. CDR3 loop: CSARKVRETQYF. The nucleotide sequence is TGCAGTGCTAGAAAGGTCAGAGAGACCCAGTACTTC.